These 5 T cell receptor beta chains were sequenced from one sample in a study of blood T cell repertoires in COVID-19. Clones were sequenced by immunoSEQ multiplex PCR, and TCRdb holds only the in-frame ones, with some missing. This sample yields about 280,000 clones, of which around 93% are seen a single time; about 3% belongs to the top ten. Sequencing was performed on PBMCs or T cells enriched from blood (not recorded which). These TCRs come from a man aged 35-49 years who had been exposed to COVID-19.

This chain joins TRBV19 and TRBJ2-3; no clear D gene. V shed 2 bases and J shed 0 bases, with 9 bases lying between them. Germline V gene sequence: CDR1 LNHDA, CDR2 SQIVND (reference sequence). CDR3 length: 15 residues. The CDR3 sequence: CASSITHTSTDTQYF. Written as DNA, the CDR3 is TGTGCCAGTAGTATAACTCATACTAGCACAGATACGCAGTATTTT.

The chain combines TRBV9 with TRBJ2-2; D gene ambiguous. The V end was cut by 4 bases, the J end by 3 bases, with 4 bases between. CDR1 is SGDLS, CDR2 YYNGEE, per germline. This CDR3 is built from 12 residues. CDR3 DNA: TGTGCCAGCAGCCCATACACCGGGGAGCTGTTTTTT. Translation gives CASSPYTGELFF. Using reference TRBV9 and TRBJ2-2 for the parts outside the CDR3, the full variable domain is DSGVTQTPKHLITATGQRVTLRCSPRSGDLSVYWYQQSLDQGLQFLIQYYNGEERAKGNILERFSAQQFPDLHSELNLSSLELGDSALYFCASSPYTGELFFGEGSRLTVL.

CDR3 nucleotide sequence: TGTGCCAGCAGCGTAGAACCGGGGAGGAATTCACCCCTCCACTTT. This translates into CASSVEPGRNSPLHF. The V gene is TRBV9, the J gene TRBJ1-6, with no clear D. CDR1 is SGDLS, CDR2 YYNGEE, per germline. Trimming stripped 0 bases from V and 7 bases from J, with 11 bases between. The CDR3 covers 15 residues. The full variable domain, its missing parts supplied by reference TRBV9 and TRBJ1-6, is DSGVTQTPKHLITATGQRVTLRCSPRSGDLSVYWYQQSLDQGLQFLIQYYNGEERAKGNILERFSAQQFPDLHSELNLSSLELGDSALYFCASSVEPGRNSPLHFGNGTRLTVT.

This sequence joins TRBV4-3 and TRBJ2-7; D is uncertain. This CDR3 region has 15 residues. Trimming left V 0 bases short and J 6 bases short, with 15 bases between. CDR1 is LGHNA and CDR2 is YSLEER in the germline V gene. The CDR3 DNA reads as TGCGCCAGCAGCCAAGATAGAGTTTCGGTTCCCGAGCAGTACTTC. Amino acids: CASSQDRVSVPEQYF.

V gene TRBV27 combines with J gene TRBJ2-1; a possible D gene is TRBD2 (5 bases). This CDR3 contains 16 residues. Germline-derived CDR1 and CDR2 are MNHEY and SMNVEV (reference sequence). V was pared by 3 bases and J by 2 bases, with 14 bases between. The CDR3 DNA sequence: TGTGCCAGCAGTTTCTCCGGGCCGAGGGCCTACAATGAGCAGTTCTTC. Translated, it gives CASSFSGPRAYNEQFF.